These 7 T cell receptor beta chains were sequenced from one sample in a study of patients and donors after allogeneic stem cell transplantation. From the RT-PCR reads, TCRdb called clonotypes with MiXCR, one entry per CDR3 protein. The profile shows 150,000 to 200,000 distinct CDR3 sequences, around 28% of them singletons. Sequencing was carried out using blood, either unsorted or a sorted T cell fraction (not recorded which). Receptors originate from a human donor who was either an allogeneic HSCT recipient or a stem cell or donor lymphocyte infusion donor (not recorded which). It is not recorded whose cells these are; they may come from a transplant donor.

This clonotype showed up just a few times. V and J are TRBV23-1 and TRBJ2-4; a weak D match, TRBD2 (6 bases). TRBV23-1 falls under the ORF class, with uncertain function. Trimming pared 7 bases from V and 7 bases from J, leaving 20 bases between. This CDR3 contains 15 residues. The CDR3 region is CASISHRPRENIQYF. The CDR3, as DNA: TGCGCCAGCATCTCCCATCGGCCCCGGGAGAACATTCAGTACTTC.

This clonotype was detected only a few times. This chain joins TRBV3-1 and TRBJ1-2; D is possibly TRBD1 (6 bases). V gave up 1 base and J gave up 2 bases, with 8 bases separating them. The CDR3 is 14 residues long. Germline V gene data show CDR1 as LGHDT and CDR2 as YNNKEL (reference sequence). The DNA for the CDR3 is TGTGCCAGCAGCCAAGGGACAGCAAACTATGGCTACACCTTC. Protein sequence: CASSQGTANYGYTF.

This clonotype was counted only a few times. The gene calls are TRBV12-3 or TRBV12-4 and TRBJ2-1, with unresolved D. The length of the CDR3 is 13 residues. The V gene lost 8 bases and the J gene lost 2 bases, with 10 bases spanning the gap. The CDR3 loop is CASLYYPYNEQFF. In DNA form, the CDR3 reads TGTGCCAGCCTTTACTACCCCTACAATGAGCAGTTCTTC.

The J gene is TRBJ2-1, the V gene TRBV4-2, with D unclear. The CDR3 loop spans 11 amino acids. Germline CDR1 LGHNA, CDR2 YNFKEQ. Trimming removed 0 bases from V and 8 bases from J, with 2 bases in between. The CDR3 here is CASSQEHEQFF. The CDR3 DNA reads TGTGCCAGCAGCCAAGAACATGAGCAGTTCTTC.

The chain has TRBV6-2 or TRBV6-3 and TRBJ2-1; no definite D call. The ends were cut back, 0 bases at V and 3 bases at J, with 12 bases in the middle. CDR3 length equals 16 residues. Germline CDR1 reads MNHEY; CDR2 reads SVGEGT. CDR3 DNA sequence: TGTGCCAGCAGTTACTCGCTCGTCCCCCTCTACAATGAGCAGTTCTTC. Protein product: CASSYSLVPLYNEQFF.

This chain joins TRBV6-5 and TRBJ2-2; 13 bases are a match to TRBD2. CDR1 and CDR2 from the germline V gene are MNHEY and SVGAGI. V dropped 0 bases and J dropped 2; count of bases not matched to a gene: 6. This CDR3 has 19 residues. The CDR3 sequence: CASSYSHGLAGVNTGELFF. The CDR3 DNA reads TGTGCCAGCAGTTACTCCCACGGACTAGCGGGAGTTAACACCGGGGAGCTGTTTTTT.

This chain uses TRBV24-1 with TRBJ2-1, with 11 bases lining up with TRBD2. V was clipped by 0 bases and J by 10 bases; unmatched bases: 7. Per the germline V gene, CDR1 is KGHDR and CDR2 is SFDVKD. This CDR3 is 16 amino acids long. In nucleotides, the CDR3 is TGTGCCACCAGTGATTTGGCGGTAGCGGGAGGGGAGGAGCAGTTCTTC. Translation gives CATSDLAVAGGEEQFF.